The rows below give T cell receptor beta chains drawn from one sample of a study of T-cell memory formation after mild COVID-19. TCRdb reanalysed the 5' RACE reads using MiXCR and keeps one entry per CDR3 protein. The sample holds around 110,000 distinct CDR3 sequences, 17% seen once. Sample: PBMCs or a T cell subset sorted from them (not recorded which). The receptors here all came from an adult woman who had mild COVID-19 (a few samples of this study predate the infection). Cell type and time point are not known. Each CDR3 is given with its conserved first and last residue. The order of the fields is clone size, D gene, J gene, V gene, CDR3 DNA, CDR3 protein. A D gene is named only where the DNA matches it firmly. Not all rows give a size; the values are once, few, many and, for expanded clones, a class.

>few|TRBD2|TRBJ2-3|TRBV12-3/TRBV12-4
TGTGCCAGCAGCCCTATACTAGCGGGAGTGCGGTATTTT
CASSPILAGVRYF
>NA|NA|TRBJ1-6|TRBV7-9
TGTGCCAGCACCCTTGGGGTGGAGACACCCCTCCACTTT
CASTLGVETPLHF
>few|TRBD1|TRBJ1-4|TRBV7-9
TGTGCCAGCAGCCCTGGACAGGGGGTCTCAACTAATGAAAAACTGTTTTTT
CASSPGQGVSTNEKLFF
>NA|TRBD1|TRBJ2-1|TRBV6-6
TGTGCCAGCAGTGTCCACCCGGGACAGGGCTACAATGAGCAGTTCTTC
CASSVHPGQGYNEQFF
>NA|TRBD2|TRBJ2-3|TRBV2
TGTGCCAGCAGTAAACTAGCGGGAGAGATGGATACGCAGTATTTT
CASSKLAGEMDTQYF
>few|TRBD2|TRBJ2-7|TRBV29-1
TGCAGCGTTGAAGATGCCTCGGCTAGCGGGGCCTACGAGCAGTACTTC
CSVEDASASGAYEQYF
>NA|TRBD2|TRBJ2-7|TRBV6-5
TGTGCCAGCAGTCACCTGGGGGATCTAGCGGCCTACGAGCAGTACTTC
CASSHLGDLAAYEQYF
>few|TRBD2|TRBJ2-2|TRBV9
TGTGCCAGCAGCGTAGGCGCTAGCGGGGACACCGGGGAGCTGTTTTTT
CASSVGASGDTGELFF
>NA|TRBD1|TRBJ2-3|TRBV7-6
TGTGCCAGCAGCTTAGTAGACAGGGTACGACATACGCAGTATTTT
CASSLVDRVRHTQYF
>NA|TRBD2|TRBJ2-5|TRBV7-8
TGTGCCAGCAGCCCTAGCGGGAGGGCCAGGGAGACCCAGTACTTC
CASSPSGRARETQYF
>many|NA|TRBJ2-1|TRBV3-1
TGTGCCAGCAGCGAGGGGAGCAATGAGCAGTTCTTC
CASSEGSNEQFF
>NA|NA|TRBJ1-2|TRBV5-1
TGCGCCAGCAGTCGTCTTACAGGGACCCTCGGCTATGGCTACACCTTC
CASSRLTGTLGYGYTF
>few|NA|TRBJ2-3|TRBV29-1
TGCAGCGTTGAAGCAACATGGGGGGCGCCCACAGATACGCAGTATTTT
CSVEATWGAPTDTQYF
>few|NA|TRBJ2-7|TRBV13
TGTGCCAGCAGCGCAGGGGCCAGGGGGGCCCACGAGCAGTACTTC
CASSAGARGAHEQYF
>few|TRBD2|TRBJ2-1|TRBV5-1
TGCGCCAGCAGCTTGGAACTAGCGGGAGCGGATGAGCAGTTCTTC
CASSLELAGADEQFF
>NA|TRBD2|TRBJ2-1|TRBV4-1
TGCGCCAGCAGCCAAGAGGCGGGGGGCGTGTACAATGAGCAGTTCTTC
CASSQEAGGVYNEQFF
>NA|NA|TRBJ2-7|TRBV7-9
TGTGCCAGCAGCCCTAGAGCAAGGACCTACGAGCAGTACTTC
CASSPRARTYEQYF
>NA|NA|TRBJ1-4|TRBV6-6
TGTGCCAGCAGTTACAGAGGGGTTGAGGAAAAACTGTTTTTT
CASSYRGVEEKLFF
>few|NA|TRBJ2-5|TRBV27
TGTGCCAGCAGGCTTAGTTGGGGGGAGACCCAGTACTTC
CASRLSWGETQYF
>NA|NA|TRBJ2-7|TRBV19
TGTGCCAGTAGTCCAACATCATCCGGCGAGCAGTACTTC
CASSPTSSGEQYF
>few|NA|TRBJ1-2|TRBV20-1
TGCAGTGCTATACCGACGTACTATGGCTACACCTTC
CSAIPTYYGYTF
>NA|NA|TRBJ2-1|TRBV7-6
TGTGCCAGCAGCTTAGAAAGTTCCCTAGCAAATGAGCAGTTCTTC
CASSLESSLANEQFF
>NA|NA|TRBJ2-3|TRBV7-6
TGTGCCAGCAGCTTAGGCCGAATGGGGGACACAGATACGCAGTATTTT
CASSLGRMGDTDTQYF
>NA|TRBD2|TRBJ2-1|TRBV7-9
TGTGCCAGCAGCCCCAGACTAGCTTCCTACAATGAGCAGTTCTTC
CASSPRLASYNEQFF
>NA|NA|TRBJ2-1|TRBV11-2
TGTGCCAGCAGCTTAAGTAGCGTAAGGGTTTCTTACAATGAGCAGTTCTTC
CASSLSSVRVSYNEQFF
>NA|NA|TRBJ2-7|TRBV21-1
TGTGCCAGCAGCAAAGTCACACCAAGCTCCTACGAGCAGTACTTC
CASSKVTPSSYEQYF
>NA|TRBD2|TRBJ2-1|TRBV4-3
TGCGCCAGCAGCCAAGGATCGGGAGGGGTCAATCGGGGCTACAATGAGCAGTTCTTC
CASSQGSGGVNRGYNEQFF
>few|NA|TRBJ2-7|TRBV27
TGTGCCAGCAGTCAATCTTACCCTCACCCCTCGCGGACCTCCTACGAGCAGTACTTC
CASSQSYPHPSRTSYEQYF
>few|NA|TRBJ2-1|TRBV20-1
TGCAGTGCTAGTGACCTAGACAATGAGCAGTTCTTC
CSASDLDNEQFF
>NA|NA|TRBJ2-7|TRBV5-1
TGCGCCAGCAGCTTGGTATCCGGCGGGGAATCGTCCTACGAGCAGTACTTC
CASSLVSGGESSYEQYF
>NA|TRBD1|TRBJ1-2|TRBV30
TGTGCCTGGAGTGTCACCGGGACAGGGGTGGATGGCTACACCTTC
CAWSVTGTGVDGYTF
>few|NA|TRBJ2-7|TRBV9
TGTGCCAGCAGCGTAGGATGGTGGGAAGTCTCCTACGAGCAGTACTTC
CASSVGWWEVSYEQYF
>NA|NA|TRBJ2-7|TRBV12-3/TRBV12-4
TGTGCCAGCAGCCCGACTAGTTTCTACGAGCAGTACTTC
CASSPTSFYEQYF
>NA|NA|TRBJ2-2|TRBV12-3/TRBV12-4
TGTGCCAGCATTGTCGGGGGTTCCGGGGAGCTGTTTTTT
CASIVGGSGELFF
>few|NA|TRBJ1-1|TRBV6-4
TGTGCCAGCAGAGGGGACACTGAAGCTTTCTTT
CASRGDTEAFF
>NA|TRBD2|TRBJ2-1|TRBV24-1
TGTGCCACCAGTGACCGGAGCGGGGGGCGGGACAATGAGCAGTTCTTC
CATSDRSGGRDNEQFF
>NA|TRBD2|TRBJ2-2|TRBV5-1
TGCGCCAGCAGCCGCTGGGGACTAGCGGAAGTGAACACCGGGGAGCTGTTTTTT
CASSRWGLAEVNTGELFF
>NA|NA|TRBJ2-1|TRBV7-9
TGTGCCAGCAGCTTGAGTGCGGGCGGACGGAATGAGCAGTTCTTC
CASSLSAGGRNEQFF
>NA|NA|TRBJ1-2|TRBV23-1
TGCGCCAGCAGCCCCGTCGGGGGGAGTAGTGGAACTAACTATGGCTACACCTTC
CASSPVGGSSGTNYGYTF
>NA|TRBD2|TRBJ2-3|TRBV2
TGTGCCAGCGGTAATAGCGGGGGGCGATCGCACTATACGCAGTATTTT
CASGNSGGRSHYTQYF
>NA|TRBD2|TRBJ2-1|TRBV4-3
TGCGCCAGCAGCCAAGGTCTCGGGCTAGCGGATGACTTCAATGAGCAGTTCTTC
CASSQGLGLADDFNEQFF
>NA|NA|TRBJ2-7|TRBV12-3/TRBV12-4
TGTGCCAGCAGTTTTTCCTTCTACGAGCAGTACTTC
CASSFSFYEQYF
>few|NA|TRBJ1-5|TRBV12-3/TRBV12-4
TGTGCCAGCAGTTTTAAGGTTCAGGGAAAGACCAATCAGCCCCAGCATTTT
CASSFKVQGKTNQPQHF
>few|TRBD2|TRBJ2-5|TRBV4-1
TGCGCCAGCAGCCAAGATACGGGACTAATAGGGACCCAGTACTTC
CASSQDTGLIGTQYF
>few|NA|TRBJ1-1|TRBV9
TGTGCCAGCGGTTATGGGGGGAACACTGAAGCTTTCTTT
CASGYGGNTEAFF
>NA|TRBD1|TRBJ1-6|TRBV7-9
TGTGCCAGCAGCCCAAAGGGACAGGGGGCCTATAATTCACCCCTCCACTTT
CASSPKGQGAYNSPLHF
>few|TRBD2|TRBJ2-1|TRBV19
TGTGCCAGTAAGGGGATCAGACTAGCGGGAGGGCTCTCCTACAATGAGCAGTTCTTC
CASKGIRLAGGLSYNEQFF
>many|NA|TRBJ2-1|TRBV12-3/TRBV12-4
TGTGCCAGCAGTACCGGACCCTGGCAGTTCTTC
CASSTGPWQFF
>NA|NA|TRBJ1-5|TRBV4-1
TGCGCCAGCAGCCAAGACCCCACGGGGTATAGCAATCAGCCCCAGCATTTT
CASSQDPTGYSNQPQHF
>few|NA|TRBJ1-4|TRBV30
TGTGCCTGGAGTGAGGGCCGTTCTGAAAAACTGTTTTTT
CAWSEGRSEKLFF
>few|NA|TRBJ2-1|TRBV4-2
TGTGCCAGCAGCCAAGATCTAGGCACTTACTATTACAATGAGCAGTTCTTC
CASSQDLGTYYYNEQFF
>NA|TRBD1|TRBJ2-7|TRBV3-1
TGTGCCAGCAGCCAAGATGACAGGGGTGTCGACGAGCAGTACTTC
CASSQDDRGVDEQYF
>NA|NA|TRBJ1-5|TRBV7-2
TGTGCCAGCAGCTTAGCCTTGTCGCCACCTTATCAGCCCCAGCATTTT
CASSLALSPPYQPQHF
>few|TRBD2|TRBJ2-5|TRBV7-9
TGTGCCAGCAGTCCCCTACTAGCGGTCCAAGAGACCCAGTACTTC
CASSPLLAVQETQYF